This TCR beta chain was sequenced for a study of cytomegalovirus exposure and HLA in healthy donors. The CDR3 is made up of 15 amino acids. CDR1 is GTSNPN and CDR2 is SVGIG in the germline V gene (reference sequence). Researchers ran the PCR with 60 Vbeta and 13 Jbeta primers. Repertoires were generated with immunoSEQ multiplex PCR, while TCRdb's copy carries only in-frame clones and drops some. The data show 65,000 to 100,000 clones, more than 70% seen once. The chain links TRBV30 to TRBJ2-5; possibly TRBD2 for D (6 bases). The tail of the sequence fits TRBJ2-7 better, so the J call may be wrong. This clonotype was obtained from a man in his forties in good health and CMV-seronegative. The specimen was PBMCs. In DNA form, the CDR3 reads TGTGCCTGGGCCCAAGGTGGGACTGGCCACTACGAGCAGTACTTC. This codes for CAWAQGGTGHYEQYF.